What follows are 18 T cell receptor beta chains derived from one specimen sequenced in a study of T cells in Graves' hyperthyroidism and ophthalmopathy. Using RNA transcripts as the source, TCR beta CDR3 regions were amplified. First-round RT-PCR of the TCR CDR3 relied on the HTBI primer set. TCRdb re-derived calls from the multiplex PCR reads in MiXCR, one entry per CDR3 protein. Here the sample spans some 360,000 distinct CDR3 sequences, approximately 14% being singletons. The sequenced sample was blood. The receptors were sampled from a woman aged 55-69 years with Graves' hyperthyroidism.

This clonotype was seen ten or more times. The chain couples TRBV20-1 to TRBJ2-7; D tentatively fits TRBD1 or TRBD2 (6 bases each). Between the trimmed V and J ends, which lost 3 bases and 2 bases, there was a span of 14 bases. Germline V gene lookup returns CDR1 DFQATT and CDR2 SNEGSKA (reference sequence). This CDR3 is built from 14 residues. CDR3 amino acids: CSASSGGGAYEQYF. In nucleotides, the CDR3 is TGCAGTGCTAGTAGTGGAGGGGGTGCCTACGAGCAGTACTTC.

This clonotype was counted many times. The chain has TRBV7-9 and TRBJ2-5; maybe TRBD2 (6 bases). V lost 3 bases to trimming and J lost 5 bases, with 10 bases between them. The CDR3 has 13 amino acids. CDR1 is SEHNR, CDR2 FQNEAQ, per germline (reference sequence). The CDR3 loop reads CASSFQGGETQYF. CDR3 DNA sequence: TGTGCCAGCAGCTTCCAGGGAGGCGAGACCCAGTACTTC.

This clonotype was seen only a few times. This chain links TRBV7-2 with TRBJ2-4; TRBD1 agrees at 9 bases. CDR1 is SGHTA, CDR2 FQGNSA, per germline. The CDR3 contains 13 residues. Trimming took 5 bases from V and 14 from J; bases not matched to a gene: 10. CDR3 amino acids: CASSPSEGQGKYF. The CDR3 bases are TGTGCCAGCAGCCCTTCGGAGGGACAGGGAAAGTACTTC.

Points on this clonotype: Just one base apart from a much larger clone, this may be a read error. This chain connects TRBV12-3 or TRBV12-4 to TRBJ2-7; 7 positions match TRBD2. Trimming took 2 bases from V and 2 from J; bases not matched to a gene: 12. This CDR3 has 17 amino acids. The CDR3 coding sequence is TGTGCCAGCAGTTTAACAAAGGCTAGCGGTATTCCCTACGAGCAGTACTTC. This gives the protein CASSLTKASGIPYEQYF.

This clonotype was found many times. The chain is built from TRBV18 and TRBJ1-1; 7 bases agree with TRBD1. The CDR3 length is 14 residues. Germline trimming cut 6 bases from V and 6 bases from J; bases unmatched to any gene: 10. CDR1 is KGHSH, CDR2 LQKENI, per germline. The CDR3 DNA reads as TGTGCCAGCTCGCGAAAGACAGGGTCTTCTGAAGCTTTCTTT. The encoded protein is CASSRKTGSSEAFF.

This clonotype was seen ten or more times. The chain links TRBV3-1 to TRBJ1-2, with D possibly matching TRBD1 (5 bases). V dropped 0 bases and J dropped 5 bases, with 19 bases sitting between them. The CDR3 is 17 amino acids. Germline V gives CDR1 LGHDT, CDR2 YNNKEL (reference sequence). The CDR3 coding sequence is TGTGCCAGCAGCCAAGAGTATGGGACCGAGGGAACATATGGCTACACCTTC. As protein: CASSQEYGTEGTYGYTF.

This clonotype was seen at least ten times. The J gene is TRBJ2-2, the V gene TRBV27, with unresolved D. Germline V lookup: CDR1 MNHEY, CDR2 SMNVEV (reference sequence). V was clipped by 4 bases and J by 6 bases, with 12 bases between them. The CDR3 covers 14 residues. This CDR3 reads CASSSSARPGELFF. The CDR3 DNA sequence: TGTGCCAGCAGTTCCTCCGCGAGGCCCGGGGAGCTGTTTTTT.

The rearrangement uses TRBV12-3 or TRBV12-4 and TRBJ1-4; 10 bases align to TRBD1. The CDR3 sequence is 15 residues long. The V gene end was trimmed by 5 bases and the J gene end by 5 bases; junction bases not matched to a gene: 5. The CDR3 DNA is TGTGCCAGCAGTGGACCGGGACAGGGGAATGAAAAACTGTTTTTT. Translation: CASSGPGQGNEKLFF.

Many counts were recorded for this clonotype. This rearrangement joins TRBV5-8 to TRBJ1-1, with D unresolved. Trimming took off 0 bases at V and 1 base at J, with 16 bases between the two ends. Germline V gene sequence: CDR1 SGHTS, CDR2 YDEGEE. The CDR3 has 17 amino acids. As DNA, the CDR3 is TGTGCCAGCAGCTTGGGGTTTAGATCTTCGGGGAACACTGAAGCTTTCTTT. Encoded protein: CASSLGFRSSGNTEAFF.

This clonotype was counted at least ten times. The chain employs TRBV7-2 and TRBJ2-5, with 15 bases that match TRBD2. Per the germline V gene, CDR1 is SGHTA and CDR2 is FQGNSA. V trimming: 4 bases; J trimming: 6 bases; junction bases outside the gene matches: 12. The CDR3 is 18 amino acids. In nucleotides, the CDR3 is TGTGCCAGCAGCTCTCGCGGACTAGCGGGAGGGCGCGGGAAGACCCAGTACTTC. This gives the protein CASSSRGLAGGRGKTQYF.

V and J are TRBV11-3 and TRBJ2-2; possible D gene TRBD2, 6 bases. CDR1 is SGHNT and CDR2 is YENEEA in the germline V gene. This CDR3 is 16 amino acids long. Trimming took off 4 bases at V and 2 bases at J, with 14 bases between the two ends. The CDR3 loop reads CASSSLSGPNTGELFF. The CDR3 DNA reads as TGTGCCAGCAGCTCCCTTAGCGGACCAAACACCGGGGAGCTGTTTTTT. The whole variable domain, remainder taken from reference TRBV11-3 and TRBJ2-2, is EAGVVQSPRYKIIEKKQPVAFWCNPISGHNTLYWYLQNLGQGPELLIRYENEEAVDDSQLPKDRFSAERLKGVDSTLKIQPAELGDSAVYLCASSSLSGPNTGELFFGEGSRLTVL.

The CDR3, as DNA: TGTGCCAGCAGCCTCGGGGTAGCGGGGGCTACGAACACCGGGGAGCTGTTTTTT. As protein: CASSLGVAGATNTGELFF. This chain uses TRBV4-2 with TRBJ2-2, with 9 bases identical to TRBD2. Per the germline V gene, CDR1 is LGHNA and CDR2 is YNFKEQ. Trimming at V came to 4 bases and at J to 0 bases, leaving 9 bases not matched to a gene. The CDR3 extends over 18 amino acids.

Many counts were recorded for this clonotype. The genes are TRBV12-3 or TRBV12-4 and TRBJ2-5; D is unresolved. Trimming stripped 6 bases from V and 5 bases from J, with 13 bases between. The CDR3 loop spans 13 amino acids. The chain's CDR3 is CASSREQGETQYF. DNA for the CDR3: TGTGCCAGCAGCCGTGAGCAAGGCGAGACCCAGTACTTC.

This clonotype was detected ten times or more. V is TRBV11-1 and J is TRBJ2-5, with no clear D. CDR3 length: 13 residues. The V end was cut by 5 bases, the J end by 7 bases, with 14 bases between. The germline gives CDR1 SGHAT, CDR2 FQDESV (reference sequence). The CDR3 coding sequence is TGTGCCAGCAGCGGGTATTTGGCAGGGACCCAGTACTTC. This sequence encodes CASSGYLAGTQYF.

The chain carries TRBV28 and TRBJ2-7, with 7 bases fitting TRBD1. There are 16 residues in the CDR3. The germline CDR1 and CDR2 sequences are MDHEN and SYDVKM. Trimming at V came to 6 bases and at J to 3 bases, leaving 14 bases not matched to a gene. In nucleotides, the CDR3 is TGTGCCAGCAGCCCAGCACAGGGGTCGTACGGCTACGAGCAGTACTTC. Encoded protein: CASSPAQGSYGYEQYF.

This clonotype was recorded many times. Sequence at one end of the junction differs from germline and may be a read error. The chain has TRBV7-7 and TRBJ2-3, with D perhaps matching TRBD1 or TRBD2 (5 bases each). CDR1 is SSHAT, CDR2 FNYEAQ, per germline (reference sequence). The CDR3 sequence is 18 residues long. The CDR3 here is CASSLKDCFCNRRDTQYF. As DNA, the CDR3 is TGTGCTAGCAGCTTAAAGGACTGTTTTTGTAACAGGCGTGATACGCAGTATTTT. The full variable domain, in which reference TRBV7-7 and TRBJ2-3 provide the parts outside the CDR3, is GAGVSQSPRYKVTKRGQDVTLRCDPISSHATLYWYQQALGQGPEFLTYFNYEAQPDKSGLPSDRFSAERPEGSISTLTIQRTEQRDSAMYRCASSLKDCFCNRRDTQYFGPGTRLTVL.

This clonotype was detected ten times or more. The rearrangement uses TRBV3-1 and TRBJ2-7; D is unclear. Germline V gene sequence: CDR1 LGHDT, CDR2 YNNKEL (reference sequence). Trimming cost V 0 bases and J 6 bases, with 6 bases left between them. The CDR3 covers 12 residues. Here the CDR3 reads CASSQDRREQYF. The CDR3 region has the DNA TGTGCCAGCAGCCAAGACCGGCGCGAGCAGTACTTC.

In its sample, this clonotype was seen a few times. The chain links TRBV5-1 to TRBJ1-1, with 8 positions matching TRBD1. Germline lookup yields CDR1 SGHRS and CDR2 YFSETQ. V was pared by 4 bases and J by 9 bases, with 14 bases of the junction left unmatched. This CDR3 spans 15 amino acids. The CDR3 protein is CASSGRTGRRPKAFF. The CDR3 nucleotides are TGCGCCAGCAGCGGACGGACAGGGAGAAGGCCTAAAGCTTTCTTT.